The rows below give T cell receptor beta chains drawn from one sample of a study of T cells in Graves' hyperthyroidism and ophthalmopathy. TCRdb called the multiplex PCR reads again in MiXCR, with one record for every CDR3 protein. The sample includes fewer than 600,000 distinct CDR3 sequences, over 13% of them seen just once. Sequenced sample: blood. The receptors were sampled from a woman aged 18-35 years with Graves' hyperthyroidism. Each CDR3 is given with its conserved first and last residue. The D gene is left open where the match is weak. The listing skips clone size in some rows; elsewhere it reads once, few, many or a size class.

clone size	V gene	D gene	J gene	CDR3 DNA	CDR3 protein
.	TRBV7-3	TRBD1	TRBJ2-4	TGTGCCAGCAGCTTAACAGGGGGCAGCCAAAACACTCAGTACTTC	CASSLTGGSQNTQYF
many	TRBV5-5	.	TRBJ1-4	TGTGCCAGCAGCCCCGTAGCCCTCCCTAATGAAAAACTGTTTTTT	CASSPVALPNEKLFF
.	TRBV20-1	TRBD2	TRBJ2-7	TGCAGTGCTAGCATGGCGGGACTAGCGGCAGTGGGCTCCTACGAGCAGTACTTC	CSASMAGLAAVGSYEQYF
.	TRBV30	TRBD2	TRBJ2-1	TGTGCCTGGAATCGGGAGGGAGGGGGTTACTACAATGAGCAGTTCTTC	CAWNREGGGYYNEQFF
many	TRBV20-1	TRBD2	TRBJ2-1	TGCAGTGCTAGCCCTAGCGGGCCTGCGTACAATGAGCAGTTCTTC	CSASPSGPAYNEQFF
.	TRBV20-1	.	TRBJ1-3	TGCAGTGCTCAGAAAATGACGGATCCTGGAAACACCATATATTTT	CSAQKMTDPGNTIYF
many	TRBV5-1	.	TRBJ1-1	TGCGCCAGCAGCCCCACTGGCACTGAAGCTTTCTTT	CASSPTGTEAFF
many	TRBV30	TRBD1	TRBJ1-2	TGTGCCTGGAGAGCCCGGGACAGCTATGGCTACACCTTC	CAWRARDSYGYTF
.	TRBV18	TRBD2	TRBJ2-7	TGTGCCAGCTCACCACTAGCGGGAGTCAACGAGCAGTACTTC	CASSPLAGVNEQYF
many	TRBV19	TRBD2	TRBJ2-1	TGTGCCAGTAGTTCTAGCGGCTCCTACAATGAGCAGTTCTTC	CASSSSGSYNEQFF
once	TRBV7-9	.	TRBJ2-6	TGTGCCAGCACAGGGTCCTCTGGGGCCAACGTCCTGACTTTC	CASTGSSGANVLTF
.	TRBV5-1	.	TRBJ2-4	TGCGCCAGCAGCTTGGCGGTGGGAATAGCCAAAAACATTCAGTACTTC	CASSLAVGIAKNIQYF
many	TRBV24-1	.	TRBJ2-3	TGTGCCACCAGTGATTTCCCCGAAGCGGATTTTACAGATACGCAGTATTTT	CATSDFPEADFTDTQYF
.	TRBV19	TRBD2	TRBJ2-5	TGTGCCAGTAGTATAGCGGGAGGTAAAGAGACCCAGTACTTC	CASSIAGGKETQYF
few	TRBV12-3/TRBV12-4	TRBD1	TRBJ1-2	TGTGCCAGCAGATCCCGGACAGGGACAGGGGTCTATGGCTACACCTTC	CASRSRTGTGVYGYTF
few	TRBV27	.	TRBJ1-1	TGTGCCAGCAGTTTTCAGGCCATGAACACTGAAGCTTTCTTT	CASSFQAMNTEAFF
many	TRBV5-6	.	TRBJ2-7	TGTGCCAGCAGCTTGTACGGGACAATATACTCCTACGAGCAGTACTTC	CASSLYGTIYSYEQYF
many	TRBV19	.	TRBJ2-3	TGTGCCAGTAGTATCGACGGGCGGGATACGCAGTATTTT	CASSIDGRDTQYF
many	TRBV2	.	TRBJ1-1	TGTGCCAGCGAGTCCCGGGGGTCCGCGAACACTGAAGCTTTCTTT	CASESRGSANTEAFF
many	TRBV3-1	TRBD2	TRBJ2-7	TGTGCCAGCAGCCCCCTAGCGGGAGGAGGTTACGAGCAGTACTTC	CASSPLAGGGYEQYF
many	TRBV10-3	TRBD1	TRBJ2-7	TGTGCCACGGGACAGGAATACTACGAGCAGTACTTC	CATGQEYYEQYF
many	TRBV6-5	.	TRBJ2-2	TGTGCCAGCAGTTACACCGGGAGTCCCTGGGAGCTGTTTTTT	CASSYTGSPWELFF
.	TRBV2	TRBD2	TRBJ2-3	TGTGCCAGCAGGGCCCCGACTAGCGGTACAGATACGCAGTATTTT	CASRAPTSGTDTQYF
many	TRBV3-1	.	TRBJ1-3	TGTGCCAGCAGCCAAGAGTGGGCGTACGCGAACACCATATATTTT	CASSQEWAYANTIYF
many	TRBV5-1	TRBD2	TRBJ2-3	TGCGCCAGCAGCTTGCCCCTAGCGGGAGAGGGCACAGATACGCAGTATTTT	CASSLPLAGEGTDTQYF
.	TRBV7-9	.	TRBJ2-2	TGTGCCAGCAGCCTATATAACACCGGGGAGCTGTTTTTT	CASSLYNTGELFF
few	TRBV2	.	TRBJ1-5	TGTGCCAGCAGTGAAGCGCTATCTTTTAGCAATCAGCCCCAGCATTTT	CASSEALSFSNQPQHF
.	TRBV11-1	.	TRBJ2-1	TGTGCCAGCAGCTTGGGGGTTTCGGGGTACAATGAGCAGTTCTTC	CASSLGVSGYNEQFF
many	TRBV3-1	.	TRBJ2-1	TGTGCCAGCAGCCTTAGCGAAAAGCAGTTCTTC	CASSLSEKQFF
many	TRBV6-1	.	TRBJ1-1	TGTGCCAGCAGTGGACAGTACGCTGAAGCTTTCTTT	CASSGQYAEAFF
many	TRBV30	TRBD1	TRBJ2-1	TGTGCCTGGCAAAAACAGGGGGCGCGCAATGAGCAGTTCTTC	CAWQKQGARNEQFF
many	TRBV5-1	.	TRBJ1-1	TGCGCCAGCAGGCCCTCCCAAGTGAACACTGAAGCTTTCTTT	CASRPSQVNTEAFF
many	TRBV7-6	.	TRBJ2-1	TGCGCCAGCAGCTTGGAAGGTTATGAGCAGTTCTTC	CASSLEGYEQFF
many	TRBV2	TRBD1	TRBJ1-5	TGTGCCAGCAGTGAAGGAGGACAGGGGGGACAGCCCCAGCATTTT	CASSEGGQGGQPQHF
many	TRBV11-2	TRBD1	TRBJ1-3	TGTGCCAGCAGCAGACGGACAGGGGAAGGAAACACCATATATTTT	CASSRRTGEGNTIYF
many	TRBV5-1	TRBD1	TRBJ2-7	TGCGCCAGCAGCCGATCCGGGACAGGGGGCGGCGAGCAGTACTTC	CASSRSGTGGGEQYF
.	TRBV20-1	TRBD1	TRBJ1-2	TGCAGTGCTAGAAGGAACAGGGGGGGTGATAACTATGGCTACACCTTC	CSARRNRGGDNYGYTF
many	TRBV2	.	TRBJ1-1	TGTGCCAGCAGGGAACGGGAGCAGCTGAACACTGAAGCTTTCTTT	CASREREQLNTEAFF
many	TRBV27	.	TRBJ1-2	TGTGCCAGCAGTTGGACGTCTGATATAGCTAACTATGGCTACACCTTC	CASSWTSDIANYGYTF
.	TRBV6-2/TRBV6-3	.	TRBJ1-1	TGTGCCAGCAAAATTTCCCCGCCGACGGTGAACACTGAAGCTTTCTTT	CASKISPPTVNTEAFF
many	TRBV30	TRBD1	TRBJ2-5	TGTGCCTGGAGGGGACAGGGGCTAGGAGAGACCCAGTACTTC	CAWRGQGLGETQYF
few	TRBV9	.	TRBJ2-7	TGTGCCAGCAGCGTTGGGACCGGGAGCTCCTACGAGCAGTACTTC	CASSVGTGSSYEQYF
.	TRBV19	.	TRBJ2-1	TGTGCCAGTAGTATACCGGGGCTAGCGTCGTTGAATGAGCAGTTCTTC	CASSIPGLASLNEQFF
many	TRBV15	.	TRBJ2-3	TGTGCCACCAGCAGAGAGGCTAGGGCAGCAGATACGCAGTATTTT	CATSREARAADTQYF
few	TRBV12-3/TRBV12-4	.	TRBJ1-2	TGTGCCAGCAGCCCCCGGAGGGGGGGGTATGGCTACACCTTC	CASSPRRGGYGYTF
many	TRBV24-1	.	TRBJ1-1	TGTGCCACCATGCTGGGGCAGGGTAGCACTGAAGCTTTCTTT	CATMLGQGSTEAFF
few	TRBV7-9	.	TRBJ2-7	TGTGCCAGCAGCTCTGATGGACCGGACTTTTTGGGCGAGCAGTACTTC	CASSSDGPDFLGEQYF
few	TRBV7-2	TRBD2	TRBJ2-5	TGTGCCAGCAGCGGGTCCGGGACTAGTTCTTTTCGGGGAGAGACCCAGTACTTC	CASSGSGTSSFRGETQYF
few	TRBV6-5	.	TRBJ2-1	TGTGCCAGCAGTTACGCCGTGGAGCCGTACAATGAGCAGTTCTTC	CASSYAVEPYNEQFF
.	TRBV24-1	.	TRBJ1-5	TGTGCCACCAGTGAACAGGGTAGGGATCAGCCCCAGCATTTT	CATSEQGRDQPQHF
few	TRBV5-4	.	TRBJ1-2	TGTGCCAGCAGCACCGACGGACGGTTGGGTGGCTACACCTTC	CASSTDGRLGGYTF
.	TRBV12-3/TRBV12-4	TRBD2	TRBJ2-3	TGTGCCAGCACGGCCGGGACTATCGGGCAGTATTTT	CASTAGTIGQYF
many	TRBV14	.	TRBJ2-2	TGTGCCAGCAGCCAAGAAAAGTGCAGCGGCTTGGTTTCTACAAACACCGGGGAGCTGTTTTTT	CASSQEKCSGLVSTNTGELFF
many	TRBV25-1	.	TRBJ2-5	TGTGCCAGCAGTGGACAAACACCGTACCAAGAGACCCAGTACTTC	CASSGQTPYQETQYF
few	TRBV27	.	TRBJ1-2	TGTGCCAGCAGCAACTTACCAGGGGCCGGCTACACCTTC	CASSNLPGAGYTF
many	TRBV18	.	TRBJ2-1	TGTGCCAGCTCATCCGGGATCTACAATGAGCAGTTCTTC	CASSSGIYNEQFF
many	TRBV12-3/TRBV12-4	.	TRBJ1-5	TGTGCCAGCAGTTTAATCAGGATGGGGAGCAATCAGCCCCAGCATTTT	CASSLIRMGSNQPQHF
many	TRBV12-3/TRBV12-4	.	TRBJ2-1	TGTGCCAGCAGTTTGAACAGGGTTATTGGCAATGAGCAGTTCTTC	CASSLNRVIGNEQFF
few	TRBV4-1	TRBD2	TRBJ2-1	TGCGCCAGCAGCAAAACTAGCGGGAGGGACCATGAGCAGTTCTTC	CASSKTSGRDHEQFF
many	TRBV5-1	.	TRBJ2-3	TGCGCCAGCAGCTTGTACACTAGCACAGATACGCAGTATTTT	CASSLYTSTDTQYF